Presented here are 21 T cell receptor beta chains from one specimen sequenced in a study of shared clonotypes between healthy human individuals. Selected positively for CCR7 and CD45RO-negative, naive CD8 cells excluded terminally differentiated effector memory CD45RA+ cells. Some clones are missing from TCRdb's copy, which holds only in-frame ones; the method was immunoSEQ multiplex PCR. Of about 1.9 million clones detected, about 94% appear once; the ten largest clones hold roughly 1.7%. Sequenced sample: naive CD8+ T cells from PBMCs. The receptors were sampled from a man between 18 and 35 years old in good health. Some clones in this sample may be carry-over from other donors' samples.

The genes are TRBV10-2 and TRBJ2-1; either TRBD1 or TRBD2 may supply D (6 bases each). Germline CDR1 is WSHSY and CDR2 is SAAADI. Trimming removed 4 bases from V and 3 bases from J, with 16 bases in between. CDR3 length: 16 residues. CDR3 protein: CASSGGASPYYNEQFF. The DNA of the CDR3 is TGCGCCAGCAGTGGGGGGGCCTCTCCCTACTACAATGAGCAGTTCTTC.

This rearrangement joins TRBV11-2 to TRBJ2-1; the match to TRBD2 covers 7 bases. The CDR3 is 18 residues long. V trimming: 3 bases; J trimming: 4 bases; junction bases outside the gene matches: 15. The germline CDR1 and CDR2 sequences are SGHAT and FQNNGV. In DNA form, the CDR3 reads TGTGCCAGCAGCTTCGTCTCGGGCGGGAGTCTGGCTTACAATGAGCAGTTCTTC. The encoded protein is CASSFVSGGSLAYNEQFF.

In its sample, this clone was seen once. The gene calls are TRBV27 and TRBJ1-5, with D possibly TRBD1 on 6 matching bases. In germline, CDR1 is MNHEY, CDR2 SMNVEV (reference sequence). Trimming shortened V by 3 bases and J by 4 bases, and 16 bases separated the two germline ends. The CDR3 is 16 residues long. Here the CDR3 DNA reads TGTGCCAGCAGTTTCAGGGGTCGGCTGCGGAATCAGCCCCAGCATTTT. Its translation is CASSFRGRLRNQPQHF.

This chain joins TRBV7-9 and TRBJ2-1; D is ambiguous. This CDR3 region has 15 residues. The V end was cut by 5 bases, the J end by 3 bases, with 14 bases between. Germline-derived CDR1 and CDR2 are SEHNR and FQNEAQ (reference sequence). The CDR3 sequence is CASSATAIFYNEQFF. The DNA of the CDR3 is TGTGCCAGCAGCGCAACAGCGATCTTCTACAATGAGCAGTTCTTC.

The chain links TRBV29-1 to TRBJ1-4; D unresolved. V was cut by 5 bases and J by 0 bases, with 16 bases left in between. Germline V CDR1 and CDR2: SQVTM, ANQGSEA. This CDR3 spans 16 amino acids. CDR3 sequence reads: CSVLGTERATNEKLFF. CDR3 DNA sequence: TGCAGCGTTTTGGGAACAGAGCGTGCAACTAATGAAAAACTGTTTTTT.

The V call is TRBV5-1, the J call TRBJ1-1; the D gene is possibly TRBD1 (6 bases). Per the germline V gene, CDR1 is SGHRS and CDR2 is YFSETQ. This CDR3 is 12 amino acids long. Trimming took off 5 bases at V and 3 bases at J, with 8 bases between the two ends. The CDR3 nucleotides read TGCGCCAGCAGGGGACACGACACTGAAGCTTTCTTT. Translating it yields CASRGHDTEAFF. The full variable domain, with the rest looked up from reference TRBV5-1 and TRBJ1-1, is KAGVTQTPRYLIKTRGQQVTLSCSPISGHRSVSWYQQTPGQGLQFLFEYFSETQRNKGNFPGRFSGRQFSNSRSEMNVSTLELGDSALYLCASRGHDTEAFFGQGTRLTVV.

In its sample, this clone was seen once. The chain has TRBV14 and TRBJ2-7; no clear D. Trimming shortened V by 4 bases and J by 5 bases, and 12 bases separated the two germline ends. Germline CDR1 and CDR2: SGHDN and FVKESK. The length of the CDR3 is 13 residues. This CDR3 reads CASSPFTWDEQYF. CDR3 DNA sequence: TGTGCCAGCAGCCCCTTTACGTGGGACGAGCAGTACTTC. Filled out from reference TRBV14 and TRBJ2-7, the complete variable domain reads EAGVTQFPSHSVIEKGQTVTLRCDPISGHDNLYWYRRVMGKEIKFLLHFVKESKQDESGMPNNRFLAERTGGTYSTLKVQPAELEDSGVYFCASSPFTWDEQYFGPGTRLTVT.

The chain employs TRBV27 and TRBJ2-3, with 9 bases identical to TRBD1. Trimming at V came to 6 bases and at J to 1 base, leaving 5 bases not matched to a gene. The CDR3 length is 15 residues. The germline CDR1 and CDR2 sequences are MNHEY and SMNVEV (reference sequence). The CDR3, as DNA: TGTGCCAGCAGCTTCTGGACAGGGGGCACAGATACGCAGTATTTT. This gives the protein CASSFWTGGTDTQYF.

This clone was seen a few times. The V gene is TRBV7-9, the J gene TRBJ1-1, with D unresolved. V lost 3 bases and J lost 5, with 10 bases in between. The CDR3 is 13 residues long. CDR1 is SEHNR, CDR2 FQNEAQ, per germline (reference sequence). The CDR3 is CASSLGSWTEAFF. Here the CDR3 DNA reads TGTGCCAGCAGCTTGGGGAGTTGGACTGAAGCTTTCTTT.

The chain is built from TRBV18 and TRBJ2-1; D possibly corresponds to TRBD1 (6 bases). The V and J ends lost 3 bases and 2 bases respectively, with 17 bases between them. This CDR3 region has 17 residues. The germline gives CDR1 KGHSH, CDR2 LQKENI. The CDR3 loop is CASSPYRPGVPYNEQFF. The CDR3 nucleotides are TGTGCCAGCTCACCCTACCGGCCAGGGGTGCCCTACAATGAGCAGTTCTTC.

V gene TRBV6-5 combines with J gene TRBJ2-3; 7 nucleotides align to TRBD2. The CDR3 spans 15 residues. The junction had 6 bases not matched to a gene; V was cut back by 5 bases and J by 1 base. Germline V gene data show CDR1 as MNHEY and CDR2 as SVGAGI. CDR3 sequence: CASSPGTTRTDTQYF. In DNA, the CDR3 is TGTGCCAGCAGTCCCGGGACTACCCGCACAGATACGCAGTATTTT.

The chain recombines TRBV7-9 with TRBJ2-1; 11 bases align to TRBD2. V shed 5 bases and J 6 bases; nucleotides not matched to a gene: 9. The CDR3 has 16 amino acids. Germline V gene lookup returns CDR1 SEHNR and CDR2 FQNEAQ (reference sequence). CDR3 nucleotides: TGTGCCAGCAGCAAACCTAGCGGGAGGAATTTCAATGAGCAGTTCTTC. Its translation: CASSKPSGRNFNEQFF.

The V call is TRBV9, the J call TRBJ2-7; D gene ambiguous. This CDR3 contains 15 residues. Trimming pared 0 bases from V and 0 bases from J, leaving 10 bases between. The V gene's germline CDR1 is SGDLS and CDR2 YYNGEE. CDR3 sequence (DNA): TGTGCCAGCAGCGTAGGAGGCGCCAACTCCTACGAGCAGTACTTC. Translated: CASSVGGANSYEQYF.

The V call is TRBV7-9, the J call TRBJ2-5; D may be TRBD2 (6 bases). CDR1 SEHNR and CDR2 FQNEAQ come from the germline V gene (reference sequence). V gave up 3 bases and J gave up 5 bases, with 10 bases separating them. This CDR3 is 13 amino acids long. The CDR3 sequence is CASSFTGDETQYF. CDR3 sequence (DNA): TGTGCCAGCAGCTTCACGGGAGATGAGACCCAGTACTTC. The whole variable domain, filled in from reference TRBV7-9 and TRBJ2-5, reads DTGVSQNPRHKITKRGQNVTFRCDPISEHNRLYWYRQTLGQGPEFLTYFQNEAQLEKSRLLSDRFSAERPKGSFSTLEIQRTEQGDSAMYLCASSFTGDETQYFGPGTRLLVL.

With respect to this clone: Other DNA sequences of this sample code for an identical CDR3. This chain links TRBV4-3 with TRBJ2-5, with TRBD1 matching over 7 bases. The germline gives CDR1 LGHNA, CDR2 YSLEER. V shed 1 base and J 2 bases; nucleotides not matched to a gene: 4. CDR3 length equals 15 residues. The CDR3 DNA sequence: TGCGCCAGCAGCCAAGGTACAGGGGTGCAAGAGACCCAGTACTTC. Amino acid sequence: CASSQGTGVQETQYF.

The rearrangement joins TRBV10-2 to TRBJ2-7, with D perhaps assigned TRBD1 or TRBD2 (5 bases each). The V end lost 0 bases, the J end lost 3 bases, and 9 bases lay between the germline ends. The CDR3 consists of 14 residues. Germline V gene lookup returns CDR1 WSHSY and CDR2 SAAADI. CDR3 amino acids: CASSESRGVYEQYF. The CDR3, as DNA: TGCGCCAGCAGTGAGTCTAGAGGGGTCTACGAGCAGTACTTC.

V usage is TRBV2 and J usage is TRBJ1-2; no clear D gene. V lost 1 base, J lost 0 bases, and 9 bases lay in between. CDR3 length equals 15 residues. Germline CDR1 and CDR2: SNHLY and FYNNEI. The CDR3 region is CASSEGRIPNYGYTF. The CDR3 DNA sequence: TGTGCCAGCAGTGAAGGCAGGATTCCTAACTATGGCTACACCTTC.

The chain joins TRBV29-1 to TRBJ1-2; D ambiguous. V lost 1 base, J lost 4 bases, and 16 bases lay in between. Per the germline V gene, CDR1 is SQVTM and CDR2 is ANQGSEA. This CDR3 is 15 amino acids long. The CDR3, as DNA: TGCAGCGTTGAAGGGCCGGCCCGCTTGATCTATGGCTACACCTTC. It encodes CSVEGPARLIYGYTF. Full variable domain (missing parts from reference TRBV29-1 and TRBJ1-2): SAVISQKPSRDICQRGTSLTIQCQVDSQVTMMFWYRQQPGQSLTLIATANQGSEATYESGFVIDKFPISRPNLTFSTLTVSNMSPEDSSIYLCSVEGPARLIYGYTFGSGTRLTVV.

The rearrangement links TRBV5-1 to TRBJ2-7; no reliable D call. V was cut by 4 bases and J by 6 bases, with 20 bases left in between. Per the germline V gene, CDR1 is SGHRS and CDR2 is YFSETQ. There are 15 residues in the CDR3. The CDR3 DNA sequence: TGCGCCAGCAGCCGAACGAGCTCCGGGCTCCCCGAGCAGTACTTC. Residues: CASSRTSSGLPEQYF. Drawing the rest from reference TRBV5-1 and TRBJ2-7, the complete variable domain is KAGVTQTPRYLIKTRGQQVTLSCSPISGHRSVSWYQQTPGQGLQFLFEYFSETQRNKGNFPGRFSGRQFSNSRSEMNVSTLELGDSALYLCASSRTSSGLPEQYFGPGTRLTVT.

The V call is TRBV19, the J call TRBJ1-1; D may be TRBD1 (5 bases). This CDR3 has 13 amino acids. Looked up from germline, CDR1 is LNHDA and CDR2 is SQIVND (reference sequence). Trimming removed 4 bases from V and 6 bases from J, with 12 bases in between. The CDR3 spells CASSNIQGAEAFF. The DNA for the CDR3 is TGTGCCAGTAGTAACATTCAGGGCGCTGAAGCTTTCTTT.

This chain links TRBV27 with TRBJ2-1; D might be TRBD1 (5 bases). The germline V gene has CDR1 MNHEY and CDR2 SMNVEV (reference sequence). V lost 4 bases to trimming and J lost 5 bases, with 12 bases between them. The CDR3 loop spans 14 amino acids. CDR3 nucleotides: TGTGCCAGCAGTTACGCTCTGACAGACAATGAGCAGTTCTTC. It specifies CASSYALTDNEQFF.